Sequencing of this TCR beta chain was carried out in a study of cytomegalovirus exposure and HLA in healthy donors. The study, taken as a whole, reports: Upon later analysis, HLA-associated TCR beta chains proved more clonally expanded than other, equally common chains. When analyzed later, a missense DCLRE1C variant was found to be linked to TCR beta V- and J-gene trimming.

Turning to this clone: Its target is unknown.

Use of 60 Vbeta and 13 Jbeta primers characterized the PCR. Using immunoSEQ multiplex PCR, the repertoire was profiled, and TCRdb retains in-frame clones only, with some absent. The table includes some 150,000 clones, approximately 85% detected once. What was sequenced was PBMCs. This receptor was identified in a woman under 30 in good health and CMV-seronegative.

In nucleotides, the CDR3 is TGTGCCAGCAGCTCGGGACAGGTCATGGGGGAGCAGTTCTTC. Its protein product is CASSSGQVMGEQFF. The chain joins TRBV7-3 to TRBJ2-1; 8 bases are a match to TRBD1. Looked up from germline, CDR1 is SGHTA and CDR2 is FQGTGA. V was pared by 4 bases and J by 10 bases, with 9 bases of the junction left unmatched. The CDR3 extends over 14 amino acids.